The clone carrying this T cell receptor beta chain was detected many times. The CDR3 loop spans 14 amino acids. V dropped 3 bases and J dropped 0 bases, with 6 bases sitting between them. Looked up from germline, CDR1 is ENHRY and CDR2 is SYGVKD. TCR beta CDR3 regions were amplified from RNA transcripts. HTBI primers served in a first-round RT-PCR, which a second-round multiplex PCR followed. Via MiXCR, TCRdb re-called the multiplex PCR reads, giving one row per CDR3 protein. The table has fewer than 400,000 distinct CDR3 sequences, around 19% seen once. This sample was taken from a study of Graves' ophthalmopathy and Graves' hyperthyroidism.

Material: peripheral blood. The receptor comes from a woman under 30 with Graves' ophthalmopathy. V usage is TRBV10-3 and J usage is TRBJ1-5; D not certain. The CDR3 sequence: CAISDGSSNQPQHF. DNA of the CDR3: TGTGCCATCAGTGATGGGAGTAGCAATCAGCCCCAGCATTTT.